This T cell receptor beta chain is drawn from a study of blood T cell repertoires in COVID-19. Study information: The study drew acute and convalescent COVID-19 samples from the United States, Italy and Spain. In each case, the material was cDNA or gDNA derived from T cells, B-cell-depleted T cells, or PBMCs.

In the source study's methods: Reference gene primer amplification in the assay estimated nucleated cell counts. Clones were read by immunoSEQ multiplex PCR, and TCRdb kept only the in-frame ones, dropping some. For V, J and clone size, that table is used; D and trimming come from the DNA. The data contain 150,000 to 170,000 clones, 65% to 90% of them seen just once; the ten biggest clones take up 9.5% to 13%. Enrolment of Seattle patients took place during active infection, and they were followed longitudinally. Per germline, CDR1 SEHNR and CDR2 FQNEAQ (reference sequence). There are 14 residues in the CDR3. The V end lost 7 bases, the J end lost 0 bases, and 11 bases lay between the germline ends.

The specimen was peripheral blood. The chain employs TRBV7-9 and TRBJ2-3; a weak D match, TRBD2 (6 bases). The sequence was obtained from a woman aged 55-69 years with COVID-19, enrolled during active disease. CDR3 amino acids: CASNWDFSTDTQYF. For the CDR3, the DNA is TGTGCCAGCAACTGGGACTTCAGCACAGATACGCAGTATTTT. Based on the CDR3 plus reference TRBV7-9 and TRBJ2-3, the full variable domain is DTGVSQNPRHKITKRGQNVTFRCDPISEHNRLYWYRQTLGQGPEFLTYFQNEAQLEKSRLLSDRFSAERPKGSFSTLEIQRTEQGDSAMYLCASNWDFSTDTQYFGPGTRLTVL.